The 8 T cell receptor beta chains below were found in one sample sequenced in a study of blood T cell repertoires in COVID-19. Some clones are missing from TCRdb's copy, which holds only in-frame ones; the method was immunoSEQ multiplex PCR. The sample has around 250,000 clones, 75% to 90% seen once; the top ten hold around 9.6%. The sample was peripheral blood. The receptors derive from a woman in her 70s with COVID-19, enrolled during active disease.

The V call is TRBV11-2, the J call TRBJ2-7; D perhaps matches TRBD2 (6 bases). Germline V gene sequence: CDR1 SGHAT, CDR2 FQNNGV. The ends were cut back, 3 bases at V and 5 bases at J, with 14 bases in the middle. The CDR3 extends over 14 amino acids. Here the CDR3 reads CASSFSLALNEQYF. In DNA, the CDR3 is TGTGCCAGCAGCTTTAGCCTAGCGTTGAACGAGCAGTACTTC.

The rearrangement uses TRBV27 and TRBJ1-1, with 9 bases matching TRBD1. The CDR3 length is 16 residues. Germline V gene sequence: CDR1 MNHEY, CDR2 SMNVEV (reference sequence). The trim removed 5 bases at V and 1 base at J, leaving 8 bases unmatched. This CDR3 is CASSMLPGQGNTEAFF. CDR3 nucleotides: TGTGCCAGCAGTATGCTTCCGGGACAGGGGAACACTGAAGCTTTCTTT.

V gene TRBV6-5 combines with J gene TRBJ2-7, with TRBD2 matching 13 bases. V trimming: 1 base; J trimming: 4 bases; junction bases outside the gene matches: 4. The CDR3 length is 16 residues. Per the germline V gene, CDR1 is MNHEY and CDR2 is SVGAGI. The CDR3 nucleotides read TGTGCCAGCAGTTACTTGGGACTAGCGGGGACGTACGAGCAGTACTTC. Its translation is CASSYLGLAGTYEQYF.

This rearrangement joins TRBV27 to TRBJ1-1; unclear D gene. Trimming stripped 0 bases from V and 0 bases from J, with 8 bases between. CDR3 length: 15 residues. Germline V gene lookup returns CDR1 MNHEY and CDR2 SMNVEV (reference sequence). The CDR3 DNA is TGTGCCAGCAGTTTATCGGGCAGACTGAACACTGAAGCTTTCTTT. This codes for CASSLSGRLNTEAFF.

The J gene is TRBJ2-6, the V gene TRBV6-1; 9 bases map to TRBD1. This CDR3 spans 17 amino acids. Germline CDR1 MNHNS, CDR2 SASEGT. V trimming: 4 bases; J trimming: 2 bases; junction bases outside the gene matches: 6. This CDR3 reads CASSAGTGFTGANVLTF. The CDR3 DNA reads as TGTGCCAGCAGTGCCGGGACAGGGTTTACTGGGGCCAACGTCCTGACTTTC.

The genes are TRBV18 and TRBJ1-6; weak D call: TRBD1 (5 bases). The CDR3 is 16 residues long. Trimming pared 6 bases from V and 10 bases from J, leaving 22 bases between. Germline V CDR1 and CDR2: KGHSH, LQKENI. The DNA for the CDR3 is TGTGCCAGCTCCTCTGGCCTCGGCGGGGCAAGGTCACCCCTCCACTTT. Protein: CASSSGLGGARSPLHF.

The chain couples TRBV5-1 to TRBJ2-2; TRBD2 might be the D (5 bases). The CDR3 is made up of 16 amino acids. Germline-derived CDR1 and CDR2 are SGHRS and YFSETQ. V gave up 3 bases and J gave up 0 bases, with 12 bases separating them. CDR3 sequence reads: CASSSRLAPNTGELFF. CDR3 DNA sequence: TGCGCCAGCAGCTCACGTCTAGCCCCGAACACCGGGGAGCTGTTTTTT.

V is TRBV5-1 and J is TRBJ1-3; TRBD1 aligns across 7 bases. The ends lost 5 bases at V and 0 bases at J; junction bases unmatched: 8. CDR1 is SGHRS, CDR2 YFSETQ, per germline. This CDR3 has 16 amino acids. The CDR3 sequence: CASSYGGQNSGNTIYF. The CDR3 nucleotides are TGCGCCAGCAGTTATGGGGGACAGAACTCTGGAAACACCATATATTTT.